This section outlines one T cell receptor (beta chain) sequence together with its context. As yet, its antigen is unknown. This specimen comes from a study of T cell responses to AZD1222 COVID-19 vaccine. Looking at the study overall: Analysis merged second doses at about 4 or about 12 weeks. Findings of the study overall: The repertoires were collected only after the peak T cell response. An increase in Spike-specific TCR breadth and depth was observed after two AZD1222 doses.

Clones were sequenced by immunoSEQ multiplex PCR, and TCRdb holds only the in-frame ones, with some missing. The sample lists about 120,000 clones, 80% to 90% occurring once. From germline, CDR1 is SGHTA and CDR2 FQGNSA. Trimming stripped 2 bases from V and 1 base from J, with 6 bases between. The length of the CDR3 is 15 residues. This sequence joins TRBV7-2 and TRBJ2-6; D remains ambiguous. The sample consisted of peripheral blood, taken on day 0 of AZD1222 vaccination. This TCR derives from an adult in good health. The CDR3 sequence: CASSLYHSGANVLTF. In DNA form, the CDR3 reads TGTGCCAGCAGCTTATACCATTCTGGGGCCAACGTCCTGACTTTC.